These 30 T cell receptor beta chains share one sample of origin, sequenced in a study of monozygotic twins with inflammatory bowel disease. TCRdb re-called the 5' RACE reads, yielding one record per CDR3 amino acid sequence without DNA. The listing contains 150,000 to 200,000 distinct CDR3 sequences. Sequencing input: blood. These TCRs come from a human donor with ulcerative colitis or Crohn's disease, or a healthy co-twin of an affected twin (not recorded which).

This chain connects TRBV10-3 to TRBJ1-2. The CDR3 runs to 14 residues. Looked up from germline, CDR1 is ENHRY and CDR2 is SYGVKD. This CDR3 reads CATWDSGLNYGYTF.

The rearrangement joins TRBV29-1 to TRBJ2-1; the TRBD1 assignment by TCRdb is unverifiable without DNA. CDR1 is SQVTM, CDR2 ANQGSEA, per germline. The CDR3 is 14 residues long. The CDR3 protein is CSVEGRGGYNEQFF.

The chain carries TRBV2 and TRBJ2-1; TCRdb picks TRBD2, but there is no DNA to check that call. CDR3 length: 13 residues. The V gene's germline CDR1 is SNHLY and CDR2 FYNNEI. CDR3 region: CASKLAGVGEQFF. Full variable domain (missing parts from reference TRBV2 and TRBJ2-1): EPEVTQTPSHQVTQMGQEVILRCVPISNHLYFYWYRQILGQKVEFLVSFYNNEISEKSEIFDDQFSVERPDGSNFTLKIRSTKLEDSAMYFCASKLAGVGEQFFGPGTRLTVL.

The rearrangement uses TRBV6-1 and TRBJ2-2; TCRdb's assignment of TRBD1 cannot be checked, as there is no DNA. Germline CDR1 is MNHNS and CDR2 is SASEGT. The CDR3 is 15 amino acids. CDR3 protein: CASSPLQGAVGELFF.

V is TRBV11-1 and J is TRBJ2-7; TCRdb proposes TRBD2, but this gene call is untestable without DNA. CDR1 and CDR2 (germline): SGHAT, FQDESV (reference sequence). The CDR3 extends over 15 amino acids. CDR3 residues: CASSLVSTSKHEQYF. The whole variable domain, remainder taken from reference TRBV11-1 and TRBJ2-7, is EAEVAQSPRYKITEKSQAVAFWCDPISGHATLYWYRQILGQGPELLVQFQDESVVDDSQLPKDRFSAERLKGVDSTLKIQPAELGDSAMYLCASSLVSTSKHEQYFGPGTRLTVT.

The V gene is TRBV27, the J gene TRBJ1-4; the D call of TRBD1 rests on TCRdb alone, since no DNA is present to check it. Germline V gene data show CDR1 as MNHEY and CDR2 as SMNVEV (reference sequence). CDR3 length: 14 amino acids. The CDR3 reads CASRGTGANEKLFF.

The chain links TRBV4-1 to TRBJ2-7; TCRdb calls TRBD2, which cannot be checked without DNA. The CDR3 runs to 14 residues. CDR1 MGHRA and CDR2 YSYEKL come from the germline V gene. The CDR3 spells CASSHRADPYEQYF.

This sequence joins TRBV9 and TRBJ1-2; TCRdb names TRBD1, which stays unverified in the absence of DNA. Germline assignment: CDR1 SGDLS and CDR2 YYNGEE. The CDR3 extends over 14 amino acids. The CDR3 sequence is CASRDGVSGYGYTF.

The V and J genes are TRBV7-2 and TRBJ2-2; TCRdb returns TRBD2, unconfirmable since there is no DNA. CDR3 size: 13 residues. CDR1 and CDR2 from the germline V gene are SGHTA and FQGNSA. The CDR3 spells CASSSGGSGELFF.

The CDR3 here is CASSLGVGDSLTVGELFF. The chain couples TRBV5-1 to TRBJ2-2; TCRdb reports TRBD1, a call that lacks DNA to check it against. The germline V gene encodes CDR1 SGHRS and CDR2 YFSETQ. This CDR3 spans 18 amino acids.

The V gene is TRBV7-2, the J gene TRBJ2-2; with no DNA, the TCRdb D assignment of TRBD1 cannot be verified. The length of the CDR3 is 14 residues. Germline-derived CDR1 and CDR2 are SGHTA and FQGNSA. CDR3 loop: CASSLMGAGGELFF.

The chain joins TRBV20-1 to TRBJ1-3; TCRdb's D call, TRBD1, is unchecked because there is no DNA. The germline V gene encodes CDR1 DFQATT and CDR2 SNEGSKA (reference sequence). The CDR3 runs to 14 residues. The chain's CDR3 is CSAYRDLTGNTIYF.

This sequence joins TRBV10-1 and TRBJ2-2. Germline V gives CDR1 WNHNN, CDR2 SYGVQD (reference sequence). The CDR3 sequence is 13 residues long. CDR3: CASSESLAGELFF.

The chain links TRBV5-1 to TRBJ2-1; TCRdb's D gene call, TRBD2, goes unchecked for lack of DNA. CDR1 is SGHRS and CDR2 is YFSETQ in the germline V gene. The CDR3 is 14 residues long. The CDR3 region is CASRKREGPNEQFF.

V and J are TRBV19 and TRBJ2-5; TCRdb's D call, TRBD1, is unchecked because there is no DNA. CDR1 is LNHDA and CDR2 is SQIVND in the germline V gene (reference sequence). The CDR3 totals 13 residues. The CDR3 spells CATSKWTEETQYF.

The V and J genes are TRBV5-1 and TRBJ1-2; TCRdb lists TRBD1, though no DNA is available to test this call. CDR3 size: 13 residues. CDR1 is SGHRS and CDR2 is YFSETQ in the germline V gene. The CDR3 sequence: CASSQSRGDGYTF.

V is TRBV3-1 and J is TRBJ2-4; TCRdb lists TRBD1, though no DNA is available to test this call. This CDR3 comprises 21 residues. Germline V gives CDR1 LGHDT, CDR2 YNNKEL (reference sequence). This CDR3 reads CASSQVRVGQGKTLAKNIQYF.

The genes are TRBV11-2 and TRBJ2-7; there is no DNA to check the TCRdb D call of TRBD2. This CDR3 is 18 amino acids long. Germline V gene data show CDR1 as SGHAT and CDR2 as FQNNGV. CDR3 protein: CASSLYGTSGGATYEQYF.

This chain links TRBV11-2 with TRBJ2-6; the TRBD1 assignment by TCRdb is unverifiable without DNA. This CDR3 is built from 19 residues. Per the germline V gene, CDR1 is SGHAT and CDR2 is FQNNGV. The CDR3 sequence is CASSPLLGQVPSGANVLTF.

The V call is TRBV29-1, the J call TRBJ1-4; TCRdb returns TRBD1, unconfirmable since there is no DNA. This CDR3 is built from 14 residues. Germline CDR1 SQVTM, CDR2 ANQGSEA. CDR3 sequence reads: CSVFQTGAGEKLFF.

J is TRBJ2-1 and V is TRBV2; TCRdb picks TRBD2, but there is no DNA to check that call. This CDR3 is 15 amino acids long. Germline CDR1 reads SNHLY; CDR2 reads FYNNEI. The chain's CDR3 is CASSGMAGSYNEQFF.

The chain has TRBV29-1 and TRBJ2-2. The CDR3 has 11 residues. Germline assignment: CDR1 SQVTM and CDR2 ANQGSEA. CDR3 sequence reads: CSVGVTGELFF.

CDR3 sequence: CSANPGTSGSTGELFF. This chain links TRBV20-1 with TRBJ2-2; lacking DNA, the TRBD2 call made by TCRdb goes unchecked. The germline V gene encodes CDR1 DFQATT and CDR2 SNEGSKA (reference sequence). CDR3 length equals 16 residues.

The chain links TRBV7-9 to TRBJ1-5; checking the TCRdb D call of TRBD1 is not possible without DNA. This CDR3 is built from 15 residues. In germline, CDR1 is SEHNR, CDR2 FQNEAQ (reference sequence). The CDR3 reads CASSLVGQGNQPQHF. Drawing the rest from reference TRBV7-9 and TRBJ1-5, the complete variable domain is DTGVSQNPRHKITKRGQNVTFRCDPISEHNRLYWYRQTLGQGPEFLTYFQNEAQLEKSRLLSDRFSAERPKGSFSTLEIQRTEQGDSAMYLCASSLVGQGNQPQHFGDGTRLSIL.

The chain links TRBV28 to TRBJ2-5; TCRdb returns TRBD2, unconfirmable since there is no DNA. This CDR3 is 17 amino acids long. Per the germline V gene, CDR1 is MDHEN and CDR2 is SYDVKM. The CDR3 reads CASSPIGLAGSYGTQYF.

The chain has TRBV5-1 and TRBJ2-1; TCRdb picks TRBD1, but there is no DNA to check that call. Germline values: CDR1 SGHRS, CDR2 YFSETQ. The CDR3 spans 14 residues. This chain's CDR3 is CASSLEDRLNEQFF.

The gene calls are TRBV6-2 or TRBV6-3 and TRBJ2-7; TCRdb selects TRBD1, and the lack of DNA leaves this call unchecked. The length of the CDR3 is 13 residues. Germline V gene sequence: CDR1 MNHEY, CDR2 SVGEGT. The CDR3: CVSSFGTEYEQYF.

The V and J genes are TRBV6-6 and TRBJ1-4. Germline V gene sequence: CDR1 MNHNY, CDR2 SVGAGI (reference sequence). The CDR3 consists of 13 residues. CDR3 sequence: CASSNPTYEKLFF.

The V gene is TRBV11-2, the J gene TRBJ2-7; lacking DNA, the TRBD1 call made by TCRdb goes unchecked. This CDR3 has 14 amino acids. CDR1 and CDR2 from the germline V gene are SGHAT and FQNNGV. CDR3 amino acids: CASSPDRGIYEQYF.

The V call is TRBV20-1, the J call TRBJ1-5; TCRdb's assignment of TRBD1 cannot be checked, as there is no DNA. Germline CDR1 is DFQATT and CDR2 is SNEGSKA (reference sequence). This CDR3 is 16 amino acids long. The CDR3 here is CSARDYRDGSNQPQHF.